Reported below is one T cell receptor beta chain. Its target antigen remains unknown. The sample holds no much larger clone one base away, and base qualities are not on file. This sample was included in a study of response to subunit inactivated influenza vaccine (dated by TCRdb to the late 2010s). For context, the study as a whole: Deep quantitative T cell receptor repertoire profiling was used in the study to track responses to a trivalent subunit inactivated influenza vaccine. The research as a whole found: The authors suggested that each seasonal influenza vaccination may recruit only a limited number of new T cells.

From a lookup of the germline V gene, CDR1 and CDR2 are MNHEY and SVGEGT. There are 15 amino acids in the CDR3, from cysteine to phenylalanine inclusive. Only the CDR3 part of the read is kept: 45 bases, read in frame from the first base. V is cut by 7 bases and J by 6 bases, and the space between the germline ends is 19 bases. The library was generated by RT-PCR. The instrument was an Illumina HiSeq 2500. TCRdb trimmed the raw reads at Q25, called clones with MiXCR and kept productive beta chains. Identical CDR3 protein sequences are pooled into one entry, listed with their most common genes and DNA. Present in this sample are more than 250,000 distinct CDR3 sequences, 21% of which were seen just once. About 9.4% of the sample goes to the ten largest clones.

The sequence is built from TRBV6-2 or TRBV6-3 and TRBJ1-5; the D gene cannot be named for sure. Here the sequenced sample was PBMCs from blood, taken less than 22 months after vaccination. The TCR comes from a man aged 50-75 years who received an inactivated influenza vaccine. Donor details come from another sample of the same person, matched by shared clones. The DNA reads as follows: TGTGCCAGCATGGAGTCTAGTTTGGGAGCTCAGCCCCAGCATTTT. It is translated as CASMESSLGAQPQHF.